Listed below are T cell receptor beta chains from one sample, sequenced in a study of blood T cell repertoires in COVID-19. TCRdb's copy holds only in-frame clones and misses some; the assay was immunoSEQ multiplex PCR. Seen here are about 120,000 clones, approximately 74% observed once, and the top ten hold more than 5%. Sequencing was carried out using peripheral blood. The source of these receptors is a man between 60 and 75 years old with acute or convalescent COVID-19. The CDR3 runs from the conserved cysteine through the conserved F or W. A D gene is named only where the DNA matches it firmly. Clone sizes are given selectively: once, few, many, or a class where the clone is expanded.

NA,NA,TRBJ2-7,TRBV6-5,TGTGCCAGCAACATTATGGGGAGCGAGCAGTACTTC,CASNIMGSEQYF
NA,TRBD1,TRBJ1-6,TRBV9,TGTGCCAGCAGCTCCAGACAGGGGGCACGGTCACCCCTCCACTTT,CASSSRQGARSPLHF
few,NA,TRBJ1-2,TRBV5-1,TGCGCCAGCAGCTCGTCGGGTAGTGGCTATGGCTACACCTTC,CASSSSGSGYGYTF
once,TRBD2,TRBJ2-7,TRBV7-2,TGTGCCAGCAGCTTGCTAGCGGGAGACCTCTACGAGCAGTACTTC,CASSLLAGDLYEQYF
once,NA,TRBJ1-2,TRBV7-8,TGTGCCAGCAGCCTGGACTCCGCCTATGGCTACACCTTC,CASSLDSAYGYTF
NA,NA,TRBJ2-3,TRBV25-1,TGTGCCAGCAGTGAATACGCAGGGGTGGGCACAGATACGCAGTATTTT,CASSEYAGVGTDTQYF
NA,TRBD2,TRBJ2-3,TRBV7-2,TGTGCCAGCAGCTTTTTGGGACTAGCGGGAGGACGTAGCACAGATACGCAGTATTTT,CASSFLGLAGGRSTDTQYF
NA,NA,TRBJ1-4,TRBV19,TGTGCCAGTAGTCCGGAGATCGGGGAAAAACTGTTTTTT,CASSPEIGEKLFF
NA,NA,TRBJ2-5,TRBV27,TGTGCCAGCAGTTCTGGGAGGAGGGGGGAGGGCTTAGGTCGGGAGACCCAGTACTTC,CASSSGRRGEGLGRETQYF
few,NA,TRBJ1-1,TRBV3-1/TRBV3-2,TGTGCCAGCAGCCACCGGGGGGCGGACACTGAAGCTTTCTTT,CASSHRGADTEAFF
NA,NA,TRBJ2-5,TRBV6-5,TGTGCCAGCAACCCGGGGTTTGAAAAGACCCAGTACTTC,CASNPGFEKTQYF
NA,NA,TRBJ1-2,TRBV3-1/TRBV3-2,TGTGCCAGCAGCCGTAATAACTATGGCTACACCTTC,CASSRNNYGYTF
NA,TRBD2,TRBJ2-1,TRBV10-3,TGTGCCATCAGTGAGCCAATGGGACTAGCGGGGAACAATGAGCAGTTCTTC,CAISEPMGLAGNNEQFF
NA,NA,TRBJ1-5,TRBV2,TGTGCCAGCAGCCGATCAGATCAGCCCCAGCATTTT,CASSRSDQPQHF
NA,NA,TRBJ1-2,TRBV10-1,TGCGCCAGCAGTGAGGACCGCCGAGGGGGCTACACCTTC,CASSEDRRGGYTF
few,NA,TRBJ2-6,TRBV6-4,TGTGCCAGCAGTGACCCTTTCTCTGGGGCCAACGTCCTGACTTTC,CASSDPFSGANVLTF
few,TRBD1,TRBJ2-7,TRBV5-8,TGTGCCAGCGGCGAGGGACAGAACTACGAGCAGTACTTC,CASGEGQNYEQYF
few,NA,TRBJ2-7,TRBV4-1,TGCGCCAGCAGCCATCGGGGGTCGGGCGAGCAGTACTTC,CASSHRGSGEQYF
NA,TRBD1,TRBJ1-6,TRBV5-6,TGTGCCAGCAGCTTGGGGGACAGTAATTCACCCCTCCACTTT,CASSLGDSNSPLHF
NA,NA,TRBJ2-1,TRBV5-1,TGCGCCAGCAGCTTGGACTCGAGGAACAATGAGCAGTTCTTC,CASSLDSRNNEQFF
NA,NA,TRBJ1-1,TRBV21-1,TGTGCCAGCAGCAAGGGGTTACAGGGAGTGAACACTGAAGCTTTCTTT,CASSKGLQGVNTEAFF
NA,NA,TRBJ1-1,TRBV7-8,TGTGCCAGCAGCTTAGTGACGGGGGACACTGAAGCTTTCTTT,CASSLVTGDTEAFF
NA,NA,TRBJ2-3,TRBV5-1,TGCGCCAGCCGGAAGACAGATCAGCCCGCCCCCCGAGATACGCAGTATTTT,CASRKTDQPAPRDTQYF